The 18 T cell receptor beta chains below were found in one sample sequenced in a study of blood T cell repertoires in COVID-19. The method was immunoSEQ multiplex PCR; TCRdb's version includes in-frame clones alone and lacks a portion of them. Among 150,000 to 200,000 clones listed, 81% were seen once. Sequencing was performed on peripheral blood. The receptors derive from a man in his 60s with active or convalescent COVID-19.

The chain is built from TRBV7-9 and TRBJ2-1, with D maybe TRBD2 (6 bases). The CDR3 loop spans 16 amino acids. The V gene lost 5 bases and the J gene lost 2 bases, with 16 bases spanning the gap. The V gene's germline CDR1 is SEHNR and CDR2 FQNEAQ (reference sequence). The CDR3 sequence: CASSPEGGITYNEQFF. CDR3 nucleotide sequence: TGTGCCAGCAGCCCCGAAGGAGGGATTACCTACAATGAGCAGTTCTTC.

The CDR3 loop is CASRRIGDYGYTF. DNA of the CDR3: TGTGCCAGCAGACGGATAGGGGACTATGGCTACACCTTC. V and J are TRBV6-5 and TRBJ1-2, with a weak D call TRBD1 (5 bases). Trimming removed 6 bases at V and 3 bases at J, with 11 bases between. Germline CDR1 MNHEY, CDR2 SVGAGI. The CDR3 loop spans 13 amino acids.

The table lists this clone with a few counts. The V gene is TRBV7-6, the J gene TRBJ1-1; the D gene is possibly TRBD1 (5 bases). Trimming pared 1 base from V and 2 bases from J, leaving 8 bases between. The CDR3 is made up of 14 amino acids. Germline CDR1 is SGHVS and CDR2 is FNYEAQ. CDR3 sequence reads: CASSLGQGNTEAFF. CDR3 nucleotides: TGTGCCAGCAGCTTAGGCCAGGGAAACACTGAAGCTTTCTTT.

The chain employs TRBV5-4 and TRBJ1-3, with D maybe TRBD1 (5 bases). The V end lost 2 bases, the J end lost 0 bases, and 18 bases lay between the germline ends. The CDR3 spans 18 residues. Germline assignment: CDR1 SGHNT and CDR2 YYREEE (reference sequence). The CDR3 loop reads CASSFSYRQGSSGNTIYF. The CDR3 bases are TGTGCCAGCAGCTTTTCATATCGGCAGGGAAGCTCTGGAAACACCATATATTTT.

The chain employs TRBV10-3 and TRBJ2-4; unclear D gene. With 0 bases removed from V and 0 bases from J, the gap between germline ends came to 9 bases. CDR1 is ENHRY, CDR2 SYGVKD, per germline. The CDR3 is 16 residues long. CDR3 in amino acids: CAISESQAIAKNIQYF. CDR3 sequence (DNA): TGTGCCATCAGTGAGTCTCAGGCTATAGCCAAAAACATTCAGTACTTC.

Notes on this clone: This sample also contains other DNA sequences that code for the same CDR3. CDR3 in DNA: TGTGCCATCAGAGAGACAGTGAACACTGAAGCTTTCTTT. Translated: CAIRETVNTEAFF. The chain uses TRBV10-3 and TRBJ1-1; perhaps TRBD1 as D (5 bases). CDR3 length equals 13 residues. V gave up 6 bases and J gave up 0 bases, with 8 bases separating them. The germline V gene encodes CDR1 ENHRY and CDR2 SYGVKD.

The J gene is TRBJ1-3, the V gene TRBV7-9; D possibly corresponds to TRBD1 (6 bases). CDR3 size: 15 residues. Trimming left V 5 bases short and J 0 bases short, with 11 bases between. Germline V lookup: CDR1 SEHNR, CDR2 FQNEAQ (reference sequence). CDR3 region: CASSPTGISGNTIYF. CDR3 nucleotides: TGTGCCAGCAGCCCCACAGGGATCTCTGGAAACACCATATATTTT.

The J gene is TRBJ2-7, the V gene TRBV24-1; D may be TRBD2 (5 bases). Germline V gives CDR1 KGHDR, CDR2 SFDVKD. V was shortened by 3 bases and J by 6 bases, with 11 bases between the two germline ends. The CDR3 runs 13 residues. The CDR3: CATSDPDYSEQYF. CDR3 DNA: TGTGCCACCAGTGATCCTGACTATTCCGAGCAGTACTTC.

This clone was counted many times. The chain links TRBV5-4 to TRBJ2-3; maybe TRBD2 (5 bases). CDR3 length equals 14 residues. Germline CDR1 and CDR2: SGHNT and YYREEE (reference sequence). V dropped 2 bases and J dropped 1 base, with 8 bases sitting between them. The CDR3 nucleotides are TGTGCCAGCAGCTTAATAGCGCGCACAGATACGCAGTATTTT. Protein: CASSLIARTDTQYF.

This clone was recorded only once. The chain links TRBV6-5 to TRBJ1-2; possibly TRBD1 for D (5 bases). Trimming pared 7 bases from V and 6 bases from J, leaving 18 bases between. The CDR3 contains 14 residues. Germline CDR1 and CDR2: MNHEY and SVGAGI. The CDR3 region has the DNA TGTGCCAGCACCGTTCCCGGGGGGTTGGATGGCTACACCTTC. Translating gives CASTVPGGLDGYTF.

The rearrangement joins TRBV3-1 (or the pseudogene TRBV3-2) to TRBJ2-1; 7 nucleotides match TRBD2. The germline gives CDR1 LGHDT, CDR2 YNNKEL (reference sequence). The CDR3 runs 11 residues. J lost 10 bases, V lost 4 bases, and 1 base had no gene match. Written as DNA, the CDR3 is TGTGCCAGCAGCCCGGGACTAGAGCAGTTCTTC. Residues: CASSPGLEQFF.

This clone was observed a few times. CDR3 amino acids: CASSGQGPRGYTF. DNA of the CDR3: TGTGCCAGCAGTGGACAGGGGCCGCGAGGCTACACCTTC. The chain employs TRBV12-3 or TRBV12-4 and TRBJ1-2; 9 bases match TRBD1. This CDR3 has 13 residues. V gave up 5 bases and J gave up 8 bases; unmatched junction bases: 6.

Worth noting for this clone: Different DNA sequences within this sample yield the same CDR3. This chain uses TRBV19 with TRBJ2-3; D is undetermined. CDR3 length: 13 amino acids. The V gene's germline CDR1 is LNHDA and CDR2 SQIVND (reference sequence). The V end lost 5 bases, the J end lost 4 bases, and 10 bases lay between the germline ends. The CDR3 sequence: CASSRGLADTQYF. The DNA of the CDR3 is TGTGCCAGTAGTCGTGGCTTGGCAGATACGCAGTATTTT.

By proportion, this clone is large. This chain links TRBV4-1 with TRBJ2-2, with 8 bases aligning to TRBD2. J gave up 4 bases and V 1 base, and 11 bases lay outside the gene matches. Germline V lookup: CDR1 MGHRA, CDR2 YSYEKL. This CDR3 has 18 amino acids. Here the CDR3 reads CASSQGPGGPVSTGELFF. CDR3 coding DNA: TGCGCCAGCAGCCAAGGGCCGGGAGGGCCGGTGAGCACCGGGGAGCTGTTTTTT.

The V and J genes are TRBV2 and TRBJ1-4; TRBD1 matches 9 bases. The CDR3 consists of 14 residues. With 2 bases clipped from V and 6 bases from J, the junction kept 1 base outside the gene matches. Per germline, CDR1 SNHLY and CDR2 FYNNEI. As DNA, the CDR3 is TGTGCCAGCAGTGAAAGGACAGGGGATGAAAAACTGTTTTTT. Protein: CASSERTGDEKLFF.

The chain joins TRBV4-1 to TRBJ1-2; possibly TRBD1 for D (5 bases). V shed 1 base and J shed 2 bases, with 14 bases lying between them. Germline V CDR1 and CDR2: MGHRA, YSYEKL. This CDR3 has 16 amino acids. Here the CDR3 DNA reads TGCGCCAGCAGCCAAGGGGGGAAGGGAGGGAACTATGGCTACACCTTC. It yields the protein CASSQGGKGGNYGYTF.

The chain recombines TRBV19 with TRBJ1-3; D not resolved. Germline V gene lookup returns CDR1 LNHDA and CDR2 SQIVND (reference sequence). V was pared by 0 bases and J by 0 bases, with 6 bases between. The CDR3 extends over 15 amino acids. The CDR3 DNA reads TGTGCCAGTAGTATAGAGGGCCTCTCTGGAAACACCATATATTTT. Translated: CASSIEGLSGNTIYF.

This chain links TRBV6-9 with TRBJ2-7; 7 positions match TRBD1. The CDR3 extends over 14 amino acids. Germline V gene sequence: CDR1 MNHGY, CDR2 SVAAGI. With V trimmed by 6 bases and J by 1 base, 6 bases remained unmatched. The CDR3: CASRPGQTSYEQYF. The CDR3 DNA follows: TGTGCCAGCAGACCGGGACAGACTTCCTACGAGCAGTACTTC.